Sequencing of this T cell receptor beta chain was carried out in a study of blood T cell repertoires in COVID-19. Looking at the study overall: COVID-19 samples, acute and convalescent, were from the United States, Italy and Spain. T cells, B-cell-depleted T cells, or PBMCs provided the cDNA or gDNA that served as material.

The table lists this clone with a count of one. Data came from immunoSEQ multiplex PCR; TCRdb stores just in-frame clones and leaves some out. The data show about 14,000 clones, around 83% seen once. V was pared by 6 bases and J by 0 bases, with 5 bases of the junction left unmatched. The CDR3 covers 15 residues. Per germline, CDR1 MNHEY and CDR2 SVGAGI. Sequences were obtained from peripheral blood. This sequence originates from a man aged 45 to 65 with active COVID-19. The V gene is TRBV6-5, the J gene TRBJ1-5, with 7 bases matching TRBD1. The CDR3 bases are TGTGCCAGCAGCCCGACAGGGTCTAGCAATCAGCCCCAGCATTTT. It translates to CASSPTGSSNQPQHF.